Described below is a single TCR beta chain sequence and its context. Antigen specificity is unknown. These data belong to a study of T cell repertoires in cytomegalovirus infection. The overall study: Public TCR beta signatures marked donors with CMV infection and the matching HLA. Regarding the study as a whole: The response measured ex vivo was dominated by TCR beta clonotypes (HLA-C-restricted and CMV-specific). Carriage of CMV together with the relevant HLA was identifiable through cumulative public TCR beta family frequency.

CDR1 SGHTA and CDR2 FQGNSA come from the germline V gene. V dropped 5 bases and J dropped 6; count of bases not matched to a gene: 12. This CDR3 contains 16 residues. MiXCR was run by TCRdb on the reads, yielding one entry per CDR3 protein. The data contain 250,000 to 300,000 distinct CDR3 sequences, more than 20% of them singletons. Sequenced material: PBMCs. This TCR was recovered from a human donor in good health (CMV status not recorded). Some clones in this sample may be carry-over from other donors' samples. The rearrangement uses TRBV7-2 and TRBJ2-3; 9 bases line up with TRBD2. The CDR3 loop is CASSESGVAGVDTQYF. Here the CDR3 DNA reads TGTGCCAGCAGCGAGTCAGGGGTAGCGGGAGTTGATACGCAGTATTTT.